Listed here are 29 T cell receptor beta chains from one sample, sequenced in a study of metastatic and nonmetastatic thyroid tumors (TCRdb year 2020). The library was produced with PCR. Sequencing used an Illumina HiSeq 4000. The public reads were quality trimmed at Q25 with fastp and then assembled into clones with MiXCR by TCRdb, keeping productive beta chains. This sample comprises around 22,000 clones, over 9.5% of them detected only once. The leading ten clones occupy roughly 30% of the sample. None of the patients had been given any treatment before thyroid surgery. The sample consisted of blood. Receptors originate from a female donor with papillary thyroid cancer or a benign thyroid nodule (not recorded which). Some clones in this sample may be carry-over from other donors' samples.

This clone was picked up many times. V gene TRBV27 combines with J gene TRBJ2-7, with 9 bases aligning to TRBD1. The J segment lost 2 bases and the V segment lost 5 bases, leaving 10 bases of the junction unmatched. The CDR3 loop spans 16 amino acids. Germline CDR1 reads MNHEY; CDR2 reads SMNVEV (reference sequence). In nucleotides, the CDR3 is TGTGCCAGCAGTGGCTGGGGGACAGGGTTAACCTACGAGCAGTACTTC. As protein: CASSGWGTGLTYEQYF.

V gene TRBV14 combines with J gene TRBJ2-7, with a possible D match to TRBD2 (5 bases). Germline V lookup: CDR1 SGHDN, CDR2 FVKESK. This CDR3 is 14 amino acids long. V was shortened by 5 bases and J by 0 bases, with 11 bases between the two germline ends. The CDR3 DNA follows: TGTGCCAGCAGCTTTCCGGGGTCCTCCTACGAGCAGTACTTC. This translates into CASSFPGSSYEQYF.

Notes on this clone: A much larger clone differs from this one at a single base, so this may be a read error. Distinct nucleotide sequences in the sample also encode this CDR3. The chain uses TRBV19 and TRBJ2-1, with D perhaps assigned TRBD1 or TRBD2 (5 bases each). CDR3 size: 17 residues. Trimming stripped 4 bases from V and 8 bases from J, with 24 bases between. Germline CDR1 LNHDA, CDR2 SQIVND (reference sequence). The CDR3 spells CASSRGTGSRGIDEQFF. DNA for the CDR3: TGTGCCAGTAGTAGGGGGACGGGGTCCCGAGGGATCGATGAGCAGTTCTTC.

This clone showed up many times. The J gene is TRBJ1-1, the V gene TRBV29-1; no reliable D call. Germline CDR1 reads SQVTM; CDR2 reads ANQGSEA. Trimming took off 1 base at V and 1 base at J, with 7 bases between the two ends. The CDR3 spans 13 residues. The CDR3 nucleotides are TGCAGCGTTGAAGGACAATCGAACACTGAAGCTTTCTTT. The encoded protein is CSVEGQSNTEAFF. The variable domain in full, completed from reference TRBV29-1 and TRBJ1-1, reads SAVISQKPSRDICQRGTSLTIQCQVDSQVTMMFWYRQQPGQSLTLIATANQGSEATYESGFVIDKFPISRPNLTFSTLTVSNMSPEDSSIYLCSVEGQSNTEAFFGQGTRLTVV.

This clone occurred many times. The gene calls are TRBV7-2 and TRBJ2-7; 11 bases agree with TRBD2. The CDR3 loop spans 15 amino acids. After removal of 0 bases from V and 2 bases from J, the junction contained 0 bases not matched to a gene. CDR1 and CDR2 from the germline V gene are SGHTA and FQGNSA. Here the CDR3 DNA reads TGTGCCAGCAGCTTAGCACTAGCGGGAGCCTACGAGCAGTACTTC. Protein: CASSLALAGAYEQYF.

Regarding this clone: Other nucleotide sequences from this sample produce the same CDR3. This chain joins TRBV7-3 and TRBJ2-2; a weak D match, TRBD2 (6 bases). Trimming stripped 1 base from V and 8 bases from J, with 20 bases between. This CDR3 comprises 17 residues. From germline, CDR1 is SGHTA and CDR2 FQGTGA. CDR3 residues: CASSLNSRDSGSGELFF. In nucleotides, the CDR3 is TGTGCCAGCAGCTTAAACTCCCGGGACTCCGGTTCGGGGGAGCTGTTTTTT.

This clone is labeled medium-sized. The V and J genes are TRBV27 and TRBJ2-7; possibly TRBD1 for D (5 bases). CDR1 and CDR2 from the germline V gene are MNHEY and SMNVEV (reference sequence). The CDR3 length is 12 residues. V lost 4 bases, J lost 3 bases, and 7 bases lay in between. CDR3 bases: TGTGCCAGCAGTTCGCAGGGCTACGAGCAGTACTTC. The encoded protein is CASSSQGYEQYF.

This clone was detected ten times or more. CDR3 sequence reads: CAWSVGPGYEQYF. The CDR3 bases are TGTGCCTGGAGTGTCGGTCCGGGCTACGAGCAGTACTTC. The gene calls are TRBV30 and TRBJ2-7; no definite D call. There are 13 residues in the CDR3. Trimming pared 0 bases from V and 3 bases from J, leaving 9 bases between. Per the germline V gene, CDR1 is GTSNPN and CDR2 is SVGIG (reference sequence).

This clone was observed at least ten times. CDR3 region: CASSFGAGSTDTQYF. The DNA for the CDR3 is TGTGCCAGCAGTTTCGGAGCGGGGAGCACAGATACGCAGTATTTT. This chain links TRBV12-3 or TRBV12-4 with TRBJ2-3, with 7 nucleotides matching TRBD2. This CDR3 is 15 amino acids long. Trimming cost V 3 bases and J 0 bases; bases outside gene matches: 3.

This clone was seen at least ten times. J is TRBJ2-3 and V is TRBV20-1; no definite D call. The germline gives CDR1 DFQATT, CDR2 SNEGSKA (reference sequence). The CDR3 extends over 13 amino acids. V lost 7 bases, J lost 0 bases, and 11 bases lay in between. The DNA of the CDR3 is TGCAGTGTTATTGGCTCTAGCACAGATACGCAGTATTTT. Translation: CSVIGSSTDTQYF.

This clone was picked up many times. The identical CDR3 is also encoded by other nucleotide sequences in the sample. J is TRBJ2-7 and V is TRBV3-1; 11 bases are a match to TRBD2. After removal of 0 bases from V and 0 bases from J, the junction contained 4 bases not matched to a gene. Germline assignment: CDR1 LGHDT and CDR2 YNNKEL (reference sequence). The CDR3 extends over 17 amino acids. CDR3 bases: TGTGCCAGCAGCCAAGACGTCGGGACTAGCGGCTCCTACGAGCAGTACTTC. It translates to CASSQDVGTSGSYEQYF.

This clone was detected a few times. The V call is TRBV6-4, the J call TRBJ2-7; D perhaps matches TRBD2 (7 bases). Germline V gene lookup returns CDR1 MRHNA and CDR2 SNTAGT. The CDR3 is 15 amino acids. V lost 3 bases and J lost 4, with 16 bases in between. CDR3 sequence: CASSEVRTAGYEQYF. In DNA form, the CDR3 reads TGTGCCAGCAGTGAGGTAAGGACAGCGGGATACGAGCAGTACTTC.

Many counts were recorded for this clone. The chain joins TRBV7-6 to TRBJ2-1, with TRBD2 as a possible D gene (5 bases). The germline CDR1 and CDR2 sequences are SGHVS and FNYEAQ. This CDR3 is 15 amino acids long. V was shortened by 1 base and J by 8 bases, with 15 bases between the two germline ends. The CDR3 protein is CASSLGPPDSHEQFF. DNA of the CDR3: TGTGCCAGCAGCTTAGGCCCCCCGGACTCCCATGAGCAGTTCTTC.

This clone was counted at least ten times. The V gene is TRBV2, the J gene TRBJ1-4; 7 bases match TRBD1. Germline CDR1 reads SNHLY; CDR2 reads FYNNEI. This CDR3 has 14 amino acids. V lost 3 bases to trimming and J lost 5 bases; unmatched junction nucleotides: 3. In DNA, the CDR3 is TGTGCCAGCAGTGACAGGGGGGCGAATGAAAAACTGTTTTTT. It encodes CASSDRGANEKLFF.

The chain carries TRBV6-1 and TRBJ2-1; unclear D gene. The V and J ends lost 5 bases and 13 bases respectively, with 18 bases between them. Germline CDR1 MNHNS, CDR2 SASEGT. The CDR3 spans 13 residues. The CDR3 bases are TGTGCCAGCAGTCCCCAGAGACAAAATTATCAGTTCTTC. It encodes CASSPQRQNYQFF.

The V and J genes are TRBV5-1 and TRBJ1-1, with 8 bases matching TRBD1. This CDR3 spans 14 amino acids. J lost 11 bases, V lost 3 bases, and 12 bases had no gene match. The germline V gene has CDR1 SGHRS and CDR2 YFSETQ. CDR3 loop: CASSSQGQGYEAFF. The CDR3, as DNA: TGCGCCAGCAGCTCGCAAGGACAGGGCTACGAGGCTTTCTTT.

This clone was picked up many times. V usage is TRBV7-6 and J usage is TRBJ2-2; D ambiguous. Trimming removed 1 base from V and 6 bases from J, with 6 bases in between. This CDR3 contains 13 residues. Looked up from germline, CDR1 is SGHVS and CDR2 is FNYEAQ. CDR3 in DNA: TGTGCCAGCAGCTTAGTCGTCGCCGGGGAGCTGTTTTTT. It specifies CASSLVVAGELFF.

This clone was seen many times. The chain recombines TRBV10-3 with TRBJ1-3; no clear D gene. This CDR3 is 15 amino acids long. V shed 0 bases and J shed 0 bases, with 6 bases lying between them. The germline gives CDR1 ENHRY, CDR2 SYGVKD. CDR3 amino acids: CAISESSHSGNTIYF. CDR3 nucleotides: TGTGCCATCAGTGAGTCGAGCCACTCTGGAAACACCATATATTTT.

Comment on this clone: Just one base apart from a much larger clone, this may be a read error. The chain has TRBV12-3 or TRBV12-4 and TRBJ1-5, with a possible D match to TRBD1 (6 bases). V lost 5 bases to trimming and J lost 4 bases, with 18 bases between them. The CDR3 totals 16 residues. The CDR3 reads CASSPPVTGVNQPQHF. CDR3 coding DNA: TGTGCCAGCAGTCCTCCCGTGACAGGAGTGAATCAGCCCCAGCATTTT.

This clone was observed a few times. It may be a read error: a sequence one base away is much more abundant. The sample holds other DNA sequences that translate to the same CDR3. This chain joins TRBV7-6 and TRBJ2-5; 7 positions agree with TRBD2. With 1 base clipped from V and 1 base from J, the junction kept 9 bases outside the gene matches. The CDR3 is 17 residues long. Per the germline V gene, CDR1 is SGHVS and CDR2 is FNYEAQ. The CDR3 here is CASSLGASGPFQETQYF. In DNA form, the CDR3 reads TGTGCCAGCAGCTTAGGGGCTAGCGGACCTTTCCAAGAGACCCAGTACTTC.

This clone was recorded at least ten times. The CDR3 here is CSALTGAGNQPQHF. The CDR3 DNA is TGCAGTGCCCTGACAGGGGCTGGCAATCAGCCCCAGCATTTT. The rearrangement links TRBV20-1 to TRBJ1-5; TRBD1 matches at 8 bases. V shed 6 bases, J shed 2 bases, and the junction held 6 bases outside the gene matches. This CDR3 comprises 14 residues. Germline CDR1 and CDR2: DFQATT and SNEGSKA (reference sequence).

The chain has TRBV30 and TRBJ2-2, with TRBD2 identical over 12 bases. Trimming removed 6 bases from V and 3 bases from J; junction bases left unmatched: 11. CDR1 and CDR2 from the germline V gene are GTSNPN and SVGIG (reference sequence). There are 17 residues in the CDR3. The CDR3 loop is CACSLKTSGRYTGELFF. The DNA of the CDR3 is TGTGCCTGTAGTCTTAAAACTAGCGGGAGGTACACCGGGGAGCTGTTTTTT.

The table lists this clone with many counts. The DNA for the CDR3 is TGTGCCAGCAGAAGCCCTAGCGCCCTACCGAGTGATGAGCAGTTCTTC. This codes for CASRSPSALPSDEQFF. This chain joins TRBV6-1 and TRBJ2-1; tentative D call: TRBD2 (6 bases). Trimming stripped 6 bases from V and 8 bases from J, with 23 bases between. In germline, CDR1 is MNHNS, CDR2 SASEGT. The CDR3 length is 16 residues.

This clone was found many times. In DNA form, the CDR3 reads TGTGCCAGTAGTATAGAAAATACCTACGAGCAGTACTTC. Amino acid sequence: CASSIENTYEQYF. This chain connects TRBV19 to TRBJ2-7; D call uncertain. The V end was cut by 0 bases, the J end by 2 bases, with 5 bases between. Looked up from germline, CDR1 is LNHDA and CDR2 is SQIVND (reference sequence). The CDR3 sequence is 13 residues long. The full variable domain, rest sourced from reference TRBV19 and TRBJ2-7, is DGGITQSPKYLFRKEGQNVTLSCEQNLNHDAMYWYRQDPGQGLRLIYYSQIVNDFQKGDIAEGYSVSREKKESFPLTVTSAQKNPTAFYLCASSIENTYEQYFGPGTRLTVT.

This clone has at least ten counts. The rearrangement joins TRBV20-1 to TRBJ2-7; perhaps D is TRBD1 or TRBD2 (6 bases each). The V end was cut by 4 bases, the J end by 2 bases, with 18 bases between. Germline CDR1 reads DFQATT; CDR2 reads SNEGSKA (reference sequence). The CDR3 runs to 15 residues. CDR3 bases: TGCAGTGCTATACGGGGGCCAGACCCCACCTACGAGCAGTACTTC. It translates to CSAIRGPDPTYEQYF.

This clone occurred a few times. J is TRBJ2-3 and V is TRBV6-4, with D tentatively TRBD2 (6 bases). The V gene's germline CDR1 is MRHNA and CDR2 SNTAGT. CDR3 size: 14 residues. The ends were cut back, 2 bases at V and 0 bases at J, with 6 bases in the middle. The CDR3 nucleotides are TGTGCCAGCAGTGACGGGACTAGCACAGATACGCAGTATTTT. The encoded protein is CASSDGTSTDTQYF.

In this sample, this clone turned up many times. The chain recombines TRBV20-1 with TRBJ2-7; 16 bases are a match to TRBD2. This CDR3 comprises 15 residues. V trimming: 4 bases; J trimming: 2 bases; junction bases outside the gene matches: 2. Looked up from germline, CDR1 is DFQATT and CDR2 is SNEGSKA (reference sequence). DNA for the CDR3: TGCAGTGCTACCGGGACTAGCGGGAGGGCCTACGAGCAGTACTTC. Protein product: CSATGTSGRAYEQYF.

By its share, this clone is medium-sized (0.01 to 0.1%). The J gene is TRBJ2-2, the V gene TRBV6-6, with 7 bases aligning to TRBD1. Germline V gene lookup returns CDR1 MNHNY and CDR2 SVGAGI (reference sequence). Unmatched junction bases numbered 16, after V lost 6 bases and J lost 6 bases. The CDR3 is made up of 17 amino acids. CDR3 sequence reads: CASSRTGAGRGAGELFF. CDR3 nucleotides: TGTGCCAGCAGCAGAACAGGGGCGGGTCGGGGCGCCGGGGAGCTGTTTTTT.

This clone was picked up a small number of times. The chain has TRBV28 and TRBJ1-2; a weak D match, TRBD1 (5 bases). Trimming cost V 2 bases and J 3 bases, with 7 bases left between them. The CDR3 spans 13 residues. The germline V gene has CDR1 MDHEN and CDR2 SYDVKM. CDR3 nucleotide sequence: TGTGCCAGCAGTTTAAAGGGGTACTATGGCTACACCTTC. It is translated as CASSLKGYYGYTF.